The clone carrying this T cell receptor (beta chain) turned up a few times. Antigen unknown. TCRdb fed the RT-PCR reads into MiXCR, producing one record per CDR3 protein. This sample yields 450,000 to 500,000 distinct CDR3 sequences, of which over 9.5% are seen a single time; more than 10% belongs to the top ten. V lost 6 bases and J lost 4; bases outside the gene matches: 8. The germline CDR1 and CDR2 sequences are DFQATT and SNEGSKA (reference sequence). CDR3 length equals 14 residues. The entry originates in a study of response to subunit inactivated influenza vaccine. Study results and caveats: With each seasonal influenza vaccination, the authors suggested, few new T cells are recruited.

Material: PBMCs from blood, obtained about 6 weeks after vaccination. The rearrangement uses TRBV20-1 and TRBJ1-1; TRBD1 matches 10 bases. This clonotype was obtained from a man aged 50 to 60 who received an inactivated influenza vaccine. The CDR3 DNA is TGCAGTGCGAGACAGGGGGCGCGTGGCACTGAAGCTTTCTTT. Residues: CSARQGARGTEAFF.